These 23 T cell receptor beta chains came from one sample sequenced in a study of graft-versus-host responses after intestinal transplantation. Profiled with immunoSEQ multiplex PCR; TCRdb holds only in-frame clones, not every one. The sample holds 90,000 to 130,000 clones, about 92% seen once. What these receptors recognize is not known. The sequences come from unstimulated CD8+ T cells sorted from spleen or lymph node cells, collected before transplant. The source of these receptors is a human donor who was the organ donor for an intestinal transplant.

This clone has a single count. The gene calls are TRBV27 and TRBJ2-7; 7 bases are a match to TRBD1. Germline loops: CDR1 MNHEY, CDR2 SMNVEV (reference sequence). This CDR3 has 15 residues. The trim removed 5 bases at V and 3 bases at J, leaving 10 bases unmatched. CDR3 amino acids: CASSLTGEGDYEQYF. The CDR3 nucleotides read TGTGCCAGCAGTCTTACAGGGGAAGGAGACTACGAGCAGTACTTC.

DNA for the CDR3: TGTGCCAGCTGGAACCAGGGAGAGCAGTACTTC. This translates into CASWNQGEQYF. V is TRBV28 and J is TRBJ2-7, with D possibly being TRBD1 (5 bases). V was shortened by 8 bases and J by 7 bases, with 12 bases between the two germline ends. CDR3 length: 11 amino acids. Germline lookup yields CDR1 MDHEN and CDR2 SYDVKM.

The chain is built from TRBV29-1 and TRBJ2-1; 7 nucleotides agree with TRBD2. The CDR3 contains 14 residues. Germline CDR1 reads SQVTM; CDR2 reads ANQGSEA. The V segment lost 4 bases and the J segment 4 bases; nucleotides outside the gene matches: 7. The DNA for the CDR3 is TGCAGCGTTGGGTGGCTGGGGGGGTACAATGAGCAGTTCTTC. The encoded protein is CSVGWLGGYNEQFF.

The chain recombines TRBV27 with TRBJ2-7; possible D gene TRBD2, 6 bases. CDR1 and CDR2 from the germline V gene are MNHEY and SMNVEV (reference sequence). CDR3 length: 14 amino acids. The V gene lost 5 bases and the J gene lost 6 bases, with 17 bases spanning the gap. Here the CDR3 DNA reads TGTGCCAGCAGTCCTTTCGGGAGAACCCGCGAGCAGTACTTC. This translates into CASSPFGRTREQYF.

CDR3 DNA: TGTGCCACCAGCAGTTCAAGTCCGGGACAGGGTTATGAAAAACTGTTTTTT. Protein: CATSSSSPGQGYEKLFF. The J gene is TRBJ1-4, the V gene TRBV15; 9 nucleotides align to TRBD1. Losses at the gene ends were 3 bases for V and 6 bases for J; bases not matched to a gene: 11. CDR1 and CDR2 from the germline V gene are LNHNV and YYDKDF (reference sequence). This CDR3 comprises 17 residues.

This clone was observed once. CDR3 protein: CASSNGLAGANVLTF. CDR3 nucleotide sequence: TGTGCCAGTAGTAACGGACTTGCCGGGGCCAACGTCCTGACTTTC. The J gene is TRBJ2-6, the V gene TRBV19; D is possibly TRBD2 (5 bases). V lost 4 bases and J lost 4, with 11 bases in between. Germline values: CDR1 LNHDA, CDR2 SQIVND (reference sequence). This CDR3 has 15 residues.

V gene TRBV6-5 combines with J gene TRBJ1-4; no clear D gene. The ends were cut back, 6 bases at V and 6 bases at J, with 14 bases in the middle. This CDR3 region has 14 residues. Germline loops: CDR1 MNHEY, CDR2 SVGAGI. The CDR3 DNA follows: TGTGCCAGCAGGTCGGCGGGTTTTGATGAAAAACTGTTTTTT. Its translation: CASRSAGFDEKLFF.

The chain couples TRBV9 to TRBJ2-3; D may be TRBD1 or TRBD2 (5 bases each). The CDR3 spans 15 residues. V dropped 4 bases and J dropped 0 bases, with 12 bases sitting between them. The germline CDR1 and CDR2 sequences are SGDLS and YYNGEE. The CDR3 DNA is TGTGCCAGCAGCCCCCCTTGGGGGAGCACAGATACGCAGTATTTT. Amino acids: CASSPPWGSTDTQYF.

V is TRBV5-1 and J is TRBJ1-1; D not resolved. The CDR3 runs to 15 residues. Germline CDR1 and CDR2: SGHRS and YFSETQ. Deletions cut 1 base from V and 1 base from J, with 11 bases between. The chain's CDR3 is CASSLKFSGNTEAFF. The CDR3 DNA is TGCGCCAGCAGCTTGAAGTTTTCCGGGAACACTGAAGCTTTCTTT. Combining the CDR3 with reference TRBV5-1 and TRBJ1-1 gives the whole variable domain KAGVTQTPRYLIKTRGQQVTLSCSPISGHRSVSWYQQTPGQGLQFLFEYFSETQRNKGNFPGRFSGRQFSNSRSEMNVSTLELGDSALYLCASSLKFSGNTEAFFGQGTRLTVV.

The genes are TRBV6-5 and TRBJ2-7; D tentatively reads TRBD1 or TRBD2 (5 bases each). Per the germline V gene, CDR1 is MNHEY and CDR2 is SVGAGI. Trimming left V 0 bases short and J 3 bases short, with 12 bases between. This CDR3 spans 15 amino acids. CDR3 region: CASSYSGQGDYEQYF. The CDR3 DNA follows: TGTGCCAGCAGTTACTCAGGGCAGGGAGACTACGAGCAGTACTTC.

This chain's CDR3 is CASTPGQGSQYF. DNA for the CDR3: TGTGCCAGCACCCCGGGACAGGGATCGCAGTATTTT. The chain couples TRBV28 to TRBJ2-3; 9 bases map to TRBD1. The CDR3 contains 12 residues. Germline lookup yields CDR1 MDHEN and CDR2 SYDVKM. Unmatched junction bases numbered 6, after V lost 7 bases and J lost 10 bases. The full variable domain, with the rest looked up from reference TRBV28 and TRBJ2-3, is DVKVTQSSRYLVKRTGEKVFLECVQDMDHENMFWYRQDPGLGLRLIYFSYDVKMKEKGDIPEGYSVSREKKERFSLILESASTNQTSMYLCASTPGQGSQYFGPGTRLTVL.

This CDR3 reads CASSPFGTPRGDTQYF. CDR3 DNA sequence: TGTGCCAGCAGCCCCTTCGGGACACCTCGGGGAGATACGCAGTATTTT. The chain uses TRBV28 and TRBJ2-3, with a tentative D call TRBD1 (6 bases). Germline V gene data show CDR1 as MDHEN and CDR2 as SYDVKM. The V gene lost 6 bases and the J gene lost 5 bases, with 21 bases spanning the gap. The CDR3 runs 16 residues.

This chain links TRBV30 with TRBJ2-3, with a weak D call TRBD1 (6 bases). Germline CDR1 and CDR2: GTSNPN and SVGIG (reference sequence). This CDR3 is 15 amino acids long. V lost 5 bases and J lost 4, with 19 bases in between. The CDR3 is CAWDQGYGLADTQYF. For the CDR3, the DNA is TGTGCCTGGGACCAGGGGTACGGGTTAGCAGATACGCAGTATTTT.

The CDR3 DNA follows: TGCAGCGACGTCGCACTAGCGGGAGTAAGTACCGGGGAGCTGTTTTTT. Amino acids: CSDVALAGVSTGELFF. J is TRBJ2-2 and V is TRBV29-1; 11 bases fit TRBD2. The CDR3 length is 16 residues. The ends lost 7 bases at V and 5 bases at J; junction bases unmatched: 12. Germline loops: CDR1 SQVTM, CDR2 ANQGSEA.

This chain connects TRBV27 to TRBJ2-1; D is perhaps TRBD2 (5 bases). V gave up 5 bases and J gave up 0 bases, with 11 bases separating them. The length of the CDR3 is 15 residues. Germline CDR1 reads MNHEY; CDR2 reads SMNVEV (reference sequence). This chain's CDR3 is CASSPDSFSYNEQFF. CDR3 sequence (DNA): TGTGCCAGCAGTCCGGACTCTTTCTCCTACAATGAGCAGTTCTTC.

This clone was recorded a few times. The rearrangement links TRBV7-9 to TRBJ1-2; no firm D call. The CDR3 is 13 amino acids. V gave up 1 base and J gave up 1 base, with 4 bases separating them. Germline values: CDR1 SEHNR, CDR2 FQNEAQ (reference sequence). CDR3 sequence: CASSLDSNYGYTF. The CDR3 bases are TGTGCCAGCAGCTTAGACAGTAACTATGGCTACACCTTC.

The chain carries TRBV5-4 and TRBJ1-1, with unresolved D. CDR1 and CDR2 from the germline V gene are SGHNT and YYREEE (reference sequence). This CDR3 is built from 15 residues. The V end was cut by 4 bases, the J end by 3 bases, with 16 bases between. The CDR3 coding sequence is TGTGCCAGCAGCAATGCCCCTTATGAGGACACTGAAGCTTTCTTT. Amino acids: CASSNAPYEDTEAFF.

The V and J genes are TRBV2 and TRBJ2-1, with TRBD2 matching over 7 bases. V lost 2 bases to trimming and J lost 4 bases; unmatched junction nucleotides: 8. The CDR3 runs to 16 residues. Germline V gene sequence: CDR1 SNHLY, CDR2 FYNNEI. Here the CDR3 DNA reads TGTGCCAGCAGTGAATTCGTGGGACTACGATACAATGAGCAGTTCTTC. Residues: CASSEFVGLRYNEQFF.

V is TRBV5-6 and J is TRBJ2-3, with D possibly being TRBD2 (5 bases). V shed 0 bases and J shed 2 bases, with 16 bases lying between them. Germline V gene lookup returns CDR1 SGHDT and CDR2 YYEEEE. CDR3 length: 17 amino acids. CDR3 sequence (DNA): TGTGCCAGCAGCTTGGCCGCTAGCCTGACGCACACAGATACGCAGTATTTT. Its protein product is CASSLAASLTHTDTQYF.

The genes are TRBV5-4 and TRBJ2-7; D tentatively reads TRBD1 or TRBD2 (5 bases each). This CDR3 contains 15 residues. Trimming shortened V by 4 bases and J by 7 bases, and 21 bases separated the two germline ends. In germline, CDR1 is SGHNT, CDR2 YYREEE (reference sequence). Here the CDR3 DNA reads TGTGCCAGCAGCCATCATACGGGGCCCTTGGGGGAGCAGTACTTC. Its translation is CASSHHTGPLGEQYF.

The CDR3 protein is CSAGDSGRRGMGYEQYF. CDR3 DNA: TGCAGCGCTGGGGATAGCGGGAGACGGGGAATGGGCTACGAGCAGTACTTC. The chain employs TRBV29-1 and TRBJ2-7, with TRBD2 matching 9 bases. J lost 3 bases, V lost 7 bases, and 19 bases had no gene match. The germline V gene has CDR1 SQVTM and CDR2 ANQGSEA. CDR3 length: 17 amino acids.

The chain recombines TRBV27 with TRBJ2-1; D gene uncertain. V lost 1 base and J lost 4, with 20 bases in between. The CDR3 is made up of 18 amino acids. Looked up from germline, CDR1 is MNHEY and CDR2 is SMNVEV (reference sequence). The CDR3 sequence: CASSLLPPEFSPYNEQFF. The CDR3, as DNA: TGTGCCAGCAGTTTATTACCGCCAGAGTTTTCCCCTTACAATGAGCAGTTCTTC.

The chain links TRBV18 to TRBJ1-1; D gene uncertain. CDR1 is KGHSH, CDR2 LQKENI, per germline. The length of the CDR3 is 13 residues. With 0 bases removed from V and 1 base from J, the gap between germline ends came to 3 bases. CDR3 DNA: TGTGCCAGCTCACCACCCGGGAACACTGAAGCTTTCTTT. Protein sequence: CASSPPGNTEAFF.